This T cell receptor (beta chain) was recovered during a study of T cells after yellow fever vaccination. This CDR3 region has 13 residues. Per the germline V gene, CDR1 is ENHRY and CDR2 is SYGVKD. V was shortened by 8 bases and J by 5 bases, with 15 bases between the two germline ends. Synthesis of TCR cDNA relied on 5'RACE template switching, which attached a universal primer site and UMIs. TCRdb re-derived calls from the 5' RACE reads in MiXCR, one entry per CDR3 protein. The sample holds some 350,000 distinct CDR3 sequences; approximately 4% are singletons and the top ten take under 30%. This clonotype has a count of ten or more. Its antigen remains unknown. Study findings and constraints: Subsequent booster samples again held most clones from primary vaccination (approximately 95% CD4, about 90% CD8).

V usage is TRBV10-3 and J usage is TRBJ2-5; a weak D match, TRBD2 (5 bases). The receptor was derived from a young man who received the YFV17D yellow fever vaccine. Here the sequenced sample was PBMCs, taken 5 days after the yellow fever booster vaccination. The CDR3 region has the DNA TGTGCCATCGCGAGGGAGCGAGAGGAGACCCAGTACTTC. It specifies CAIAREREETQYF.